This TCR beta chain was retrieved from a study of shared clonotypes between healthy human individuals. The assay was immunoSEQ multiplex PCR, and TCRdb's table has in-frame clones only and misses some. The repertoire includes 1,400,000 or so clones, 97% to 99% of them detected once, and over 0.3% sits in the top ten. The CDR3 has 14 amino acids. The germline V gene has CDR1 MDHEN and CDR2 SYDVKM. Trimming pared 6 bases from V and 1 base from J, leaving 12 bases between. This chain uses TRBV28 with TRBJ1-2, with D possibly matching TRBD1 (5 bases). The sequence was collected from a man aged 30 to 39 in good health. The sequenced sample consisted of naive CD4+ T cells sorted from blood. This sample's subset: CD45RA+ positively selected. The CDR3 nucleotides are TGTGCCAGCAGCCCCGGGACTCATAACTATGGCTACACCTTC. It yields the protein CASSPGTHNYGYTF.